These 27 T cell receptor beta chains came from one sample sequenced in a study of OX40 agonist ivuxolimab in advanced cancers. The assay was immunoSEQ multiplex PCR, and TCRdb's table has in-frame clones only and misses some. The sample records under 80,000 clones, about 88% being singletons. The specimen was CD4+ or CD8+ T cells sorted from blood, collected in a trial of the OX40 agonist ivuxolimab. These receptors came from an adult with an advanced solid tumor such as melanoma, head and neck, liver or kidney cancer.

This sequence joins TRBV19 and TRBJ2-7; 10 positions agree with TRBD2. CDR1 and CDR2 (germline): LNHDA, SQIVND (reference sequence). Germline trimming cut 4 bases from V and 6 bases from J; bases unmatched to any gene: 9. This CDR3 contains 15 residues. CDR3 bases: TGTGCCAGTAGTACCCAAGCGGGAGGGCAGGGCGAGCAGTACTTC. This sequence encodes CASSTQAGGQGEQYF.

The chain has TRBV7-2 and TRBJ1-5; D not certain. V was clipped by 7 bases and J by 2 bases, with 15 bases between them. Per germline, CDR1 SGHTA and CDR2 FQGNSA. This CDR3 has 15 residues. The DNA for the CDR3 is TGTGCCAGCACCCCGGCCTGGGTTGGCAATCAGCCCCAGCATTTT. Its translation is CASTPAWVGNQPQHF. The entire variable domain, with the rest obtained from reference TRBV7-2 and TRBJ1-5, is as follows: GAGVSQSPSNKVTEKGKDVELRCDPISGHTALYWYRQSLGQGLEFLIYFQGNSAPDKSGLPSDRFSAERTGGSVSTLTIQRTQQEDSAVYLCASTPAWVGNQPQHFGDGTRLSIL.

The chain is built from TRBV30 and TRBJ1-2; 11 bases fit TRBD1. The CDR3 loop spans 15 amino acids. The ends lost 5 bases at V and 3 bases at J; junction bases unmatched: 8. Germline V CDR1 and CDR2: GTSNPN, SVGIG (reference sequence). The CDR3: CAWYSGQGAYYGYTF. CDR3 nucleotides: TGTGCCTGGTATAGCGGACAGGGGGCATACTATGGCTACACCTTC.

For the CDR3, the DNA is TGTGCCAGCATTCCACCGGACAGCAATGAAGCTTTCTTT. Residues: CASIPPDSNEAFF. The gene calls are TRBV18 and TRBJ1-1, with D maybe TRBD1 (6 bases). With 8 bases removed from V and 7 bases from J, the gap between germline ends came to 17 bases. The germline V gene has CDR1 KGHSH and CDR2 LQKENI. The length of the CDR3 is 13 residues.

CDR3 region: CASSILGQFGHTIYF. In nucleotides, the CDR3 is TGTGCCAGCAGCATCCTGGGGCAGTTTGGGCACACCATATATTTT. This sequence joins TRBV5-4 and TRBJ1-3; weak D call: TRBD1 (5 bases). Between the trimmed V and J ends, which lost 4 bases and 8 bases, there was a span of 19 bases. This CDR3 comprises 15 residues. CDR1 is SGHNT and CDR2 is YYREEE in the germline V gene (reference sequence).

The chain recombines TRBV9 with TRBJ2-1; a possible D gene is TRBD2 (6 bases). Germline V lookup: CDR1 SGDLS, CDR2 YYNGEE. V lost 4 bases to trimming and J lost 9 bases, with 14 bases between them. This CDR3 is built from 13 residues. In DNA form, the CDR3 reads TGTGCCAGCAGCCCAGCCGGGGGTAGTGAGCAGTTCTTC. Protein: CASSPAGGSEQFF.

The V and J genes are TRBV5-4 and TRBJ2-5; weak D call: TRBD1 (7 bases). The germline gives CDR1 SGHNT, CDR2 YYREEE (reference sequence). The V end was cut by 4 bases, the J end by 5 bases, with 12 bases between. The CDR3 has 13 amino acids. The DNA for the CDR3 is TGTGCCAGCAGCCTACAGGGGAGGGAGACCCAGTACTTC. It encodes CASSLQGRETQYF. Supplemented by reference TRBV5-4 and TRBJ2-5, the full variable domain reads ETGVTQSPTHLIKTRGQQVTLRCSSQSGHNTVSWYQQALGQGPQFIFQYYREEENGRGNFPPRFSGLQFPNYSSELNVNALELDDSALYLCASSLQGRETQYFGPGTRLLVL.

This chain links TRBV4-2 with TRBJ1-6; D is ambiguous. The CDR3 contains 16 residues. Trimming removed 1 base at V and 7 bases at J, with 14 bases between. CDR1 and CDR2 (germline): LGHNA, YNFKEQ. The DNA for the CDR3 is TGTGCCAGCAGCCAAGGTTCGATCGGCGGAAATTCACCCCTCCACTTT. Protein product: CASSQGSIGGNSPLHF.

The rearrangement links TRBV13 to TRBJ2-3; 7 bases align to TRBD2. The CDR3 loop spans 15 amino acids. Germline lookup yields CDR1 PRHDT and CDR2 FYEKMQ (reference sequence). Trimming removed 5 bases from V and 6 bases from J; junction bases left unmatched: 11. CDR3 in amino acids: CASSPWEAGEDTQYF. The DNA of the CDR3 is TGTGCCAGCAGCCCGTGGGAGGCGGGAGAGGATACGCAGTATTTT.

This chain joins TRBV5-1 and TRBJ1-1; D not resolved. Trimming cost V 0 bases and J 0 bases, with 3 bases left between them. The length of the CDR3 is 13 residues. Per germline, CDR1 SGHRS and CDR2 YFSETQ. CDR3 region: CASSLELNTEAFF. The CDR3 coding sequence is TGCGCCAGCAGCTTGGAACTGAACACTGAAGCTTTCTTT.

CDR3 DNA: TGTGCCAGCAGTCCTTCCCCAGGACAACCGTCAGAAGAGACCCAGTACTTC. Translation gives CASSPSPGQPSEETQYF. V is TRBV28 and J is TRBJ2-5; D might be TRBD1 (5 bases). The CDR3 covers 17 residues. V was cut by 5 bases and J by 3 bases, with 22 bases left in between. Looked up from germline, CDR1 is MDHEN and CDR2 is SYDVKM.

The chain uses TRBV14 and TRBJ1-2, with D hard to call. Trimming left V 3 bases short and J 2 bases short, with 7 bases between. CDR3 length: 13 residues. The germline V gene encodes CDR1 SGHDN and CDR2 FVKESK. The CDR3 nucleotides are TGTGCCAGCAGCCACGGTCCCAACTATGGCTACACCTTC. Encoded protein: CASSHGPNYGYTF.

The genes are TRBV10-2 and TRBJ2-1; tentative D call: TRBD1 (5 bases). This CDR3 region has 16 residues. CDR1 is WSHSY and CDR2 is SAAADI in the germline V gene. Trimming cost V 0 bases and J 0 bases, with 9 bases left between them. The CDR3 spells CASSESRGYSYNEQFF. DNA of the CDR3: TGCGCCAGCAGTGAGTCAAGGGGTTACTCCTACAATGAGCAGTTCTTC.

This clone was seen more than once but under ten times. This chain joins TRBV7-8 and TRBJ1-3; 11 bases agree with TRBD1. From germline, CDR1 is SGHVS and CDR2 FQNEAQ. The CDR3 is 16 amino acids. V was pared by 5 bases and J by 4 bases, with 7 bases of the junction left unmatched. In nucleotides, the CDR3 is TGTGCCAGCAGCACCATTGGACAGGGGGCCGGAAACACCATATATTTT. Translated, it gives CASSTIGQGAGNTIYF.

This rearrangement joins TRBV30 to TRBJ2-6; D is unresolved. This CDR3 comprises 13 residues. Germline V lookup: CDR1 GTSNPN, CDR2 SVGIG (reference sequence). The germline V and J ends were trimmed by 2 bases and 4 bases, with 6 bases remaining between them. As DNA, the CDR3 is TGTGCCTGGAGTCTCCTCGGGGCCAACGTCCTGACTTTC. It translates to CAWSLLGANVLTF.

The chain joins TRBV4-1 to TRBJ1-3; maybe TRBD1 (5 bases). The CDR3 runs 16 residues. In germline, CDR1 is MGHRA, CDR2 YSYEKL. The V gene lost 1 base and the J gene lost 6 bases, with 16 bases spanning the gap. The CDR3 protein is CASSQAAGDSLNTIYF. The CDR3 nucleotides are TGCGCCAGCAGCCAAGCTGCGGGGGACTCATTAAACACCATATATTTT.

This chain connects TRBV5-8 to TRBJ2-7; no reliable D call. The ends were cut back, 2 bases at V and 3 bases at J, with 12 bases in the middle. Germline V lookup: CDR1 SGHTS, CDR2 YDEGEE. The CDR3 is 14 amino acids. This CDR3 reads CASSLPHVDYEQYF. In DNA form, the CDR3 reads TGTGCCAGCAGCTTACCACATGTGGACTACGAGCAGTACTTC.

The rearrangement links TRBV19 to TRBJ1-1, with D tentatively TRBD1 (5 bases). The CDR3 covers 15 residues. Germline CDR1 LNHDA, CDR2 SQIVND (reference sequence). The ends were cut back, 7 bases at V and 0 bases at J, with 15 bases in the middle. CDR3 DNA: TGTGCCAGTATGGGAGTCTGGGGGATGAACACTGAAGCTTTCTTT. Protein sequence: CASMGVWGMNTEAFF.

The rearrangement uses TRBV9 and TRBJ1-2; no definite D call. Per germline, CDR1 SGDLS and CDR2 YYNGEE. Trimming stripped 4 bases from V and 4 bases from J, with 23 bases between. This CDR3 is 17 amino acids long. The CDR3 DNA reads TGTGCCAGCAGCCTACGGGATGGACCGCGAGTTAGCTATGGCTACACCTTC. It encodes CASSLRDGPRVSYGYTF.

The chain recombines TRBV2 with TRBJ1-1; D is uncertain. With 3 bases removed from V and 6 bases from J, the gap between germline ends came to 14 bases. The CDR3 totals 14 residues. Germline V gene data show CDR1 as SNHLY and CDR2 as FYNNEI. The DNA for the CDR3 is TGTGCCAGCAGTGACGGGGAGTTTTGGGCTGAAGCTTTCTTT. Its protein is CASSDGEFWAEAFF. The entire variable domain, with the rest obtained from reference TRBV2 and TRBJ1-1, is as follows: EPEVTQTPSHQVTQMGQEVILRCVPISNHLYFYWYRQILGQKVEFLVSFYNNEISEKSEIFDDQFSVERPDGSNFTLKIRSTKLEDSAMYFCASSDGEFWAEAFFGQGTRLTVV.

The V call is TRBV10-1, the J call TRBJ2-2; TRBD2 matches at 10 bases. The germline V gene has CDR1 WNHNN and CDR2 SYGVQD (reference sequence). CDR3 size: 14 residues. The V and J ends lost 9 bases and 4 bases, in that order; junction bases with no gene match: 5. CDR3 loop: CASASGSATGELFF. The CDR3 DNA sequence: TGCGCCAGTGCTAGCGGGAGTGCCACCGGGGAGCTGTTTTTT.

J is TRBJ1-2 and V is TRBV2; the D is unclear. CDR1 is SNHLY, CDR2 FYNNEI, per germline. CDR3 length: 13 residues. Trimming cost V 1 base and J 0 bases, with 3 bases left between them. Here the CDR3 DNA reads TGTGCCAGCAGTGAAGAATCTAACTATGGCTACACCTTC. As protein: CASSEESNYGYTF.

As regards this clone: The junction departs from germline at one end; a sequencing error may be responsible. The chain uses TRBV7-8 and TRBJ2-7; TRBD2 matches at 7 bases. Germline V CDR1 and CDR2: SGHVS, FQNEAQ. The CDR3 is made up of 15 amino acids. The CDR3 nucleotides are TGTGCCAGCAGCTTAGGACTAGCTGATTCCTCCGAGCAGTACTTC. Amino acids: CASSLGLADSSEQYF.

The chain is built from TRBV15 and TRBJ2-1; a possible D gene is TRBD1 (5 bases). Germline CDR1 is LNHNV and CDR2 is YYDKDF (reference sequence). The CDR3 has 14 residues. Trimming removed 5 bases at V and 1 base at J, with 9 bases between. The CDR3 DNA sequence: TGTGCCACCAGCCGCCAGGGATCCTACAATGAGCAGTTCTTC. It is translated as CATSRQGSYNEQFF. The whole variable domain, remainder taken from reference TRBV15 and TRBJ2-1, is DAMVIQNPRYQVTQFGKPVTLSCSQTLNHNVMYWYQQKSSQAPKLLFHYYDKDFNNEADTPDNFQSRRPNTSFCFLDIRSPGLGDTAMYLCATSRQGSYNEQFFGPGTRLTVL.

V usage is TRBV27 and J usage is TRBJ1-6; D may be TRBD1 (5 bases). CDR3 size: 13 residues. The ends were cut back, 7 bases at V and 9 bases at J, with 13 bases in the middle. The V gene's germline CDR1 is MNHEY and CDR2 SMNVEV (reference sequence). The DNA for the CDR3 is TGTGCCAGCAAAGGGACGGAGGGTTCACCCCTCCACTTT. Translating gives CASKGTEGSPLHF.

This clone was observed a single time. The chain recombines TRBV5-1 with TRBJ1-1; no firm D call. The CDR3 runs to 14 residues. The V and J ends lost 7 bases and 0 bases respectively, with 13 bases between them. Germline CDR1 reads SGHRS; CDR2 reads YFSETQ. CDR3 sequence: CASSSTWLNTEAFF. The CDR3 coding sequence is TGCGCCAGCTCATCGACCTGGCTGAACACTGAAGCTTTCTTT.

This CDR3 reads CASSYSKARRPTEAFF. For the CDR3, the DNA is TGTGCCAGCAGTTACTCGAAAGCCCGGCGGCCCACTGAAGCTTTCTTT. This chain links TRBV6-5 with TRBJ1-1; D gene ambiguous. This CDR3 spans 16 amino acids. V dropped 0 bases and J dropped 4 bases, with 15 bases sitting between them. Germline values: CDR1 MNHEY, CDR2 SVGAGI.